This T cell receptor (beta chain) was obtained from a study of preoperative IRX-2 immunotherapy in early breast cancer. Treatment specified: preoperative locoregional IRX-2 cytokine immunotherapy. This phase Ib study tested locoregional IRX-2 cytokine immunotherapy given before surgery. Sequenced by immunoSEQ multiplex PCR; TCRdb stores in-frame clones only, minus some. The sample has approximately 11,000 clones, 80% to 85% seen once. This clone was picked up a small number of times. Trimming stripped 7 bases from V and 4 bases from J, with 14 bases between. This CDR3 contains 14 residues. Per germline, CDR1 MNHGY and CDR2 SAAAGT.

This sequence joins TRBV6-8 and TRBJ1-3, with D possibly being TRBD1 (6 bases). The sequencing used lymph node tissue, collected before IRX-2 immunotherapy. The clonotype was recovered from a human donor with breast cancer. The CDR3 sequence is CASTTGPSGNTIYF. CDR3 sequence (DNA): TGTGCCAGCACAACAGGGCCGTCCGGAAACACCATATATTTT.